The rows below give T cell receptor beta chains drawn from one sample of a study of CD8 T cells in ankylosing spondylitis. TCRdb re-called the 5' RACE reads through MiXCR, storing one row per CDR3 protein. The repertoire includes about 240,000 distinct CDR3 sequences, around 9.1% of them detected once, and over 6.5% sits in the top ten. Sequenced material: blood, either unsorted or a sorted T cell fraction (not recorded which). The receptors were gathered from a male donor with ankylosing spondylitis or in good health (not recorded which). Each CDR3 is given with its conserved first and last residue. A D gene is named only where the DNA matches it firmly. The size of a clone is reported for some rows only, either as once, few or many, or as a class for expanded clones.

NA	TRBV10-3	TRBJ1-2	few	CAITEGEGFGGYTF	TGTGCCATCACTGAGGGTGAAGGGTTCGGCGGCTACACCTTC
NA	TRBV20-1	TRBJ2-3	many	CSASVGTGTDTQYF	TGCAGTGCTAGCGTGGGCACAGGCACAGATACGCAGTATTTT
NA	TRBV19	TRBJ1-5	many	CASSIGQPQHF	TGTGCCAGTAGTATCGGTCAGCCCCAGCATTTT
NA	TRBV6-2/TRBV6-3	TRBJ2-1	many	CASSYSMGSSYNEQFF	TGTGCCAGCAGTTACTCGATGGGGAGCTCCTACAATGAGCAGTTCTTC
TRBD1	TRBV12-3/TRBV12-4	TRBJ2-1	many	CASSWDRTFNEQFF	TGTGCCAGCAGTTGGGACAGGACCTTCAATGAGCAGTTCTTC
NA	TRBV5-1	TRBJ2-1	many	CASSLAGDTYNEQFF	TGCGCCAGCAGCTTGGCCGGGGACACCTACAATGAGCAGTTCTTC
NA	TRBV5-1	TRBJ2-3	many	CASSLGPAPDTQYF	TGCGCCAGCAGCTTGGGGCCCGCCCCAGATACGCAGTATTTT
TRBD1	TRBV7-9	TRBJ1-4	many	CASSLVGQGGEKLFF	TGTGCCAGCAGCCTAGTGGGACAGGGAGGCGAAAAACTGTTTTTT
TRBD2	TRBV5-1	TRBJ2-3	few	CASSLDGTRRF	TGCGCCAGCAGCTTGGACGGGACTAGGAGGTTT
NA	TRBV7-6	TRBJ2-1	NA	CASSYGLGNEQFF	TGTGCCAGCAGCTACGGGCTGGGCAATGAGCAGTTCTTC
NA	TRBV19	TRBJ2-2	many	CASSITRTGELFF	TGTGCCAGTAGTATCACCCGCACCGGGGAGCTGTTTTTT
NA	TRBV20-1	TRBJ1-2	many	CSAREYSMGAGYTF	TGCAGTGCTAGAGAGTACTCTATGGGGGCTGGCTACACCTTC
TRBD1	TRBV7-9	TRBJ1-5	many	CASSLTGAARPQHF	TGTGCCAGCAGCTTGACAGGGGCCGCCAGGCCCCAGCATTTT
NA	TRBV7-6	TRBJ1-2	many	CASSPLANYGYTF	TGTGCCAGCAGCCCGTTAGCTAACTATGGCTACACCTTC
NA	TRBV30	TRBJ1-5	NA	CAWSGRVGQPQHF	TGTGCCTGGAGTGGCAGGGTCGGTCAGCCCCAGCATTTT
TRBD1	TRBV4-1	TRBJ1-5	many	CASSEAGQGNQPQHF	TGCGCCAGCAGCGAGGCCGGACAGGGCAATCAGCCCCAGCATTTT
NA	TRBV7-8	TRBJ2-7	many	CASSPKALGLTYEQYF	TGTGCCAGCAGCCCGAAGGCCCTCGGACTAACCTACGAGCAGTACTTC
NA	TRBV3-1	TRBJ1-5	many	CASSQWSNQPQHF	TGTGCCAGCAGCCAATGGAGCAATCAGCCCCAGCATTTT
NA	TRBV7-3	TRBJ2-5	few	CASSTAREETQYF	TGTGCCAGCAGCACCGCTAGGGAAGAGACCCAGTACTTC
NA	TRBV27	TRBJ2-1	many	CASSSTRYNEQFF	TGTGCCAGCAGTTCTACTCGTTACAATGAGCAGTTCTTC
TRBD1	TRBV12-3/TRBV12-4	TRBJ2-3	many	CASSTGVDTQYF	TGTGCCAGCAGTACAGGGGTAGATACGCAGTATTTT
NA	TRBV7-2	TRBJ2-3	many	CASSSYADTQYF	TGTGCCAGCAGCTCTTACGCGGATACGCAGTATTTT
NA	TRBV29-1	TRBJ2-1	many	CSASRGYNEQFF	TGCAGCGCTTCCCGGGGCTACAATGAGCAGTTCTTC
NA	TRBV20-1	TRBJ1-1	many	CSARVEGRYTEAFF	TGCAGTGCTAGAGTTGAGGGTAGATACACTGAAGCTTTCTTT
TRBD1	TRBV5-1	TRBJ2-1	many	CASSPGTGHIDEQFF	TGCGCCAGCAGCCCAGGGACAGGACATATCGATGAGCAGTTCTTC
TRBD2	TRBV4-3	TRBJ2-6	few	CASSPSYSGGSGANVLTF	TGCGCCAGCAGTCCCAGTTATAGCGGGGGCTCTGGGGCCAACGTCCTGACTTTC
NA	TRBV7-9	TRBJ2-1	many	CASSLEVQQFF	TGTGCCAGCAGCTTAGAGGTCCAGCAGTTCTTC